These 24 T cell receptor beta chains came from one sample sequenced in a study of chemoradiotherapy in HPV16-positive cancers. Produced via immunoSEQ multiplex PCR; TCRdb's table is partial and in-frame only. The data contain 500 to 700 clones, approximately 70% of them singletons. The sample in question was tumor tissue, obtained from a patient who underwent chemoradiotherapy. These receptors were obtained from a human donor with HPV-associated anogenital cancer.

V gene TRBV19 combines with J gene TRBJ1-2, with TRBD1 matching over 12 bases. The CDR3 has 20 amino acids. CDR1 LNHDA and CDR2 SQIVND come from the germline V gene (reference sequence). The V and J ends lost 7 bases and 4 bases, in that order; junction bases with no gene match: 22. The CDR3 spells CASILRPPGTGGAGSYGYTF. The CDR3, as DNA: TGTGCCAGTATCCTACGGCCGCCGGGGACAGGGGGCGCCGGTAGCTATGGCTACACCTTC.

The rearrangement links TRBV5-1 to TRBJ2-3, with D uncertain. V lost 4 bases and J lost 1, with 7 bases in between. This CDR3 has 13 amino acids. CDR1 and CDR2 (germline): SGHRS, YFSETQ. The CDR3 DNA reads TGCGCCAGCAGCCCGTACCGCACAGATACGCAGTATTTT. This translates into CASSPYRTDTQYF.

The V and J genes are TRBV6-4 and TRBJ1-4; no clear D gene. The CDR3 is 12 residues long. Germline V CDR1 and CDR2: MRHNA, SNTAGT. V lost 7 bases to trimming and J lost 8 bases, with 11 bases between them. The CDR3 DNA is TGTGCCAGCATCCTAAGGGTCGAAAAACTGTTTTTT. Its protein is CASILRVEKLFF.

CDR3 amino acids: CASSPVYTLNQDEQYF. The CDR3 DNA follows: TGTGCCAGCAGCCCCGTGTACACCCTAAATCAAGACGAGCAGTACTTC. The V gene is TRBV5-5, the J gene TRBJ2-7; D uncertain. The CDR3 consists of 16 residues. From germline, CDR1 is SGHKS and CDR2 YYEKEE (reference sequence). Trimming removed 4 bases at V and 5 bases at J, with 22 bases between.

This clone was counted only a few times. The V call is TRBV5-6, the J call TRBJ2-3; 8 bases map to TRBD1. CDR1 is SGHDT and CDR2 is YYEEEE in the germline V gene. V shed 3 bases, J shed 3 bases, and the junction held 9 bases outside the gene matches. This CDR3 spans 16 amino acids. CDR3 region: CASSSDRVGLTDTQYF. The DNA of the CDR3 is TGTGCCAGCAGCTCGGACAGGGTAGGCCTAACAGATACGCAGTATTTT.

This chain uses TRBV6-6 with TRBJ1-1; 8 positions match TRBD1. Germline V gene sequence: CDR1 MNHNY, CDR2 SVGAGI (reference sequence). V was pared by 8 bases and J by 5 bases, with 10 bases of the junction left unmatched. The CDR3 runs to 14 residues. CDR3 nucleotide sequence: TGTGCCAGCGGGGCCGGACAGGGAGGTACTGAAGCTTTCTTT. Translation: CASGAGQGGTEAFF.

The rearrangement uses TRBV6-5 and TRBJ2-3, with D possibly matching TRBD1 (6 bases). The germline V gene encodes CDR1 MNHEY and CDR2 SVGAGI. The CDR3 is made up of 14 amino acids. Trimming removed 4 bases from V and 6 bases from J, with 14 bases in between. CDR3 coding DNA: TGTGCCAGCAGTTTTAGGCCAGGGGCGGATACGCAGTATTTT. Translation gives CASSFRPGADTQYF.

This chain joins TRBV6-5 and TRBJ2-3; no clear D. This CDR3 region has 15 residues. Germline V gene sequence: CDR1 MNHEY, CDR2 SVGAGI. V lost 2 bases to trimming and J lost 2 bases, with 11 bases between them. CDR3 sequence: CASSYDHGYTDTQYF. CDR3 nucleotide sequence: TGTGCCAGCAGTTACGACCACGGATACACAGATACGCAGTATTTT.

The gene calls are TRBV4-1 and TRBJ2-3; 7 bases match TRBD1. The trim removed 3 bases at V and 3 bases at J, leaving 9 bases unmatched. Germline CDR1 reads MGHRA; CDR2 reads YSYEKL. CDR3 length: 16 amino acids. As DNA, the CDR3 is TGCGCCAGCAGCCACCTTACAGGGGACCAGACAGATACGCAGTATTTT. Encoded protein: CASSHLTGDQTDTQYF.

The chain recombines TRBV4-1 with TRBJ2-3; a possible D gene is TRBD2 (7 bases). CDR3 length: 15 residues. Germline lookup yields CDR1 MGHRA and CDR2 YSYEKL. Deletions cut 0 bases from V and 4 bases from J, with 11 bases between. This CDR3 is CASSQERGGADTQYF. The CDR3 nucleotides are TGCGCCAGCAGCCAAGAGAGGGGGGGAGCAGATACGCAGTATTTT.

The V and J genes are TRBV28 and TRBJ2-3, with no clear D. Trimming removed 5 bases at V and 9 bases at J, with 18 bases between. Germline V CDR1 and CDR2: MDHEN, SYDVKM. This CDR3 comprises 14 residues. CDR3 sequence (DNA): TGTGCCAGCAGTCCCCCCGGAGACGGTCGGACGCAGTATTTT. Residues: CASSPPGDGRTQYF.

J is TRBJ2-2 and V is TRBV6-1; 10 bases map to TRBD1. CDR1 is MNHNS and CDR2 is SASEGT in the germline V gene. Trimming removed 1 base from V and 4 bases from J; junction bases left unmatched: 0. The CDR3 consists of 15 residues. The CDR3 here is CASSEGQGATGELFF. The DNA of the CDR3 is TGTGCCAGCAGTGAAGGACAGGGGGCCACCGGGGAGCTGTTTTTT.

This clone occurred a few times. The chain links TRBV7-3 to TRBJ2-1; 13 bases are a match to TRBD2. CDR1 SGHTA and CDR2 FQGTGA come from the germline V gene. CDR3 size: 17 residues. The ends lost 4 bases at V and 5 bases at J; junction bases unmatched: 8. CDR3 in DNA: TGTGCCAGCAGCTCCACCGGACTAGCGGGGGCCAACAATGAGCAGTTCTTC. Translated, it gives CASSSTGLAGANNEQFF. The whole variable domain, remainder taken from reference TRBV7-3 and TRBJ2-1, is GAGVSQTPSNKVTEKGKYVELRCDPISGHTALYWYRQSLGQGPEFLIYFQGTGAADDSGLPNDRFFAVRPEGSVSTLKIQRTERGDSAVYLCASSSTGLAGANNEQFFGPGTRLTVL.

The chain employs TRBV19 and TRBJ1-1; D ambiguous. Germline values: CDR1 LNHDA, CDR2 SQIVND (reference sequence). The CDR3 length is 14 residues. V was pared by 1 base and J by 3 bases, with 9 bases between. The CDR3 coding sequence is TGTGCCAGTAGTATAGGACCGAGGGACACTGAAGCTTTCTTT. It specifies CASSIGPRDTEAFF. The full variable domain, in which reference TRBV19 and TRBJ1-1 provide the parts outside the CDR3, is DGGITQSPKYLFRKEGQNVTLSCEQNLNHDAMYWYRQDPGQGLRLIYYSQIVNDFQKGDIAEGYSVSREKKESFPLTVTSAQKNPTAFYLCASSIGPRDTEAFFGQGTRLTVV.

The chain employs TRBV4-1 and TRBJ1-5; 7 positions agree with TRBD1. The CDR3 runs 16 residues. Per germline, CDR1 MGHRA and CDR2 YSYEKL. The trim removed 0 bases at V and 2 bases at J, leaving 4 bases unmatched. Here the CDR3 DNA reads TGCGCCAGCAGCCAAGAACAGGGGACGGGCAATCAGCCCCAGCATTTT. Translation gives CASSQEQGTGNQPQHF.

The chain has TRBV28 and TRBJ2-3; 10 nucleotides agree with TRBD2. This CDR3 region has 15 residues. V lost 6 bases and J lost 2; bases outside the gene matches: 5. Germline V gene lookup returns CDR1 MDHEN and CDR2 SYDVKM. This chain's CDR3 is CASRDSGGNTDTQYF. The CDR3 coding sequence is TGTGCCAGCAGGGATAGCGGGGGGAACACAGATACGCAGTATTTT.

The chain carries TRBV6-1 and TRBJ1-4, with D possibly matching TRBD1 (5 bases). Germline CDR1 is MNHNS and CDR2 is SASEGT. Between the trimmed V and J ends, which lost 2 bases and 0 bases, there was a span of 16 bases. This CDR3 is built from 18 residues. The CDR3 protein is CASSERSGGYATNEKLFF. The CDR3 bases are TGTGCCAGCAGTGAACGGTCGGGGGGGTATGCAACTAATGAAAAACTGTTTTTT.

The rearrangement joins TRBV30 to TRBJ1-5, with TRBD1 identical over 9 bases. The ends lost 4 bases at V and 7 bases at J; junction bases unmatched: 5. The CDR3 is made up of 13 amino acids. CDR1 and CDR2 from the germline V gene are GTSNPN and SVGIG (reference sequence). The CDR3 sequence is CAWNRDREQPQHF. CDR3 DNA: TGTGCCTGGAACCGGGACAGGGAACAGCCCCAGCATTTT.

In this sample, this clone turned up once. The rearrangement uses TRBV5-4 and TRBJ1-2, with 8 bases identical to TRBD1. Germline trimming cut 2 bases from V and 4 bases from J; bases unmatched to any gene: 16. This CDR3 has 18 residues. Germline CDR1 and CDR2: SGHNT and YYREEE (reference sequence). The CDR3 here is CASSFGQGAGRRPYGYTF. CDR3 sequence (DNA): TGTGCCAGCAGCTTTGGACAGGGCGCGGGGCGAAGACCCTATGGCTACACCTTC.

V usage is TRBV28 and J usage is TRBJ2-2; 8 nucleotides line up with TRBD2. J lost 7 bases, V lost 5 bases, and 9 bases had no gene match. This CDR3 has 15 amino acids. The germline CDR1 and CDR2 sequences are MDHEN and SYDVKM. The CDR3 DNA follows: TGTGCCAGCAGTCGCCCGGGAGGGCGGGGCGGGGAGCTGTTTTTT. Protein: CASSRPGGRGGELFF.

This clone was observed a few times. The chain employs TRBV2 and TRBJ2-2; 14 nucleotides match TRBD2. Germline V gene sequence: CDR1 SNHLY, CDR2 FYNNEI. The V and J ends lost 8 bases and 1 base, in that order; junction bases with no gene match: 21. This CDR3 is 22 amino acids long. CDR3 loop: CASGVQGPGTSGSRRNTGELFF. CDR3 sequence (DNA): TGTGCCAGCGGAGTCCAGGGGCCCGGGACTAGCGGGAGTAGGCGGAACACCGGGGAGCTGTTTTTT.

This chain joins TRBV6-1 and TRBJ1-6; a weak D match, TRBD1 (5 bases). The germline gives CDR1 MNHNS, CDR2 SASEGT. The CDR3 covers 18 residues. Trimming took 2 bases from V and 2 from J, leaving 16 bases between them. CDR3 residues: CASSETRWGVAYNSPLHF. In DNA form, the CDR3 reads TGTGCCAGCAGTGAAACCAGGTGGGGCGTGGCCTATAATTCACCCCTCCACTTT.

This chain uses TRBV6-4 with TRBJ2-3, with 10 bases lining up with TRBD2. CDR3 size: 15 residues. Germline values: CDR1 MRHNA, CDR2 SNTAGT. V lost 5 bases to trimming and J lost 3 bases; unmatched junction nucleotides: 5. The DNA for the CDR3 is TGTGCCAGCAGTTCTGGACTAGCGGAAACAGATACGCAGTATTTT. Protein product: CASSSGLAETDTQYF.

The J gene is TRBJ1-1, the V gene TRBV7-9; a possible D gene is TRBD1 (5 bases). This CDR3 spans 14 amino acids. V was clipped by 5 bases and J by 4 bases, with 14 bases between them. The germline CDR1 and CDR2 sequences are SEHNR and FQNEAQ (reference sequence). CDR3 sequence reads: CASSHDGQGTEAFF. Here the CDR3 DNA reads TGTGCCAGCAGCCACGACGGGCAGGGCACTGAAGCTTTCTTT.